A selection of T cell receptor beta chains follows, all from one sample in a study of blood T cell repertoires in COVID-19. Assay used: immunoSEQ multiplex PCR; TCRdb lists only in-frame clones, some missing. The sample includes roughly 250,000 clones, about 85% of them seen just once. The material sequenced was peripheral blood. These receptor sequences come from a man in his sixties who had recovered from COVID-19. Each CDR3 is given with its conserved first and last residue. Fields, in order: J gene, D gene, V gene, clone size, CDR3 DNA, CDR3 protein. The D gene is left open where the match is weak. Rows may omit the clone size; those that give it use once, few, many or a size class.

TRBJ1-1 TRBD1 TRBV7-2 . TGTGCCAGCAGCTTGAGACAGGGGCACACTGAAGCTTTCTTT CASSLRQGHTEAFF
TRBJ1-2 TRBD1 TRBV5-1 . TGCGCCAGCAGCGAAGGGGACAGGGGTTTCGGCTACACCTTC CASSEGDRGFGYTF
TRBJ1-6 . TRBV28 . TGTGCCAGCATAGGGGGGGAATCGGCGGGTTCACCCCTCCACTTT CASIGGESAGSPLHF
TRBJ1-5 TRBD1 TRBV24-1 . TGTGCCACCAGCGACAGGGGAGATCAGCCCCAGCATTTT CATSDRGDQPQHF
TRBJ2-7 TRBD2 TRBV11-2 . TGTGCCAGCAGCTTAGGAGCGGGGGGTCTCCCATACGAGCAGTACTTC CASSLGAGGLPYEQYF
TRBJ2-3 . TRBV9 . TGTGCCAGCAGCGCCGTTGGGAGGCAGAGCACAGATACGCAGTATTTT CASSAVGRQSTDTQYF
TRBJ1-6 TRBD1 TRBV14 . TGTGCCAGCAGCCAAGGCAGGGGGAATTCACCCCTCCACTTT CASSQGRGNSPLHF
TRBJ1-6 . TRBV27 few TGTGCCAGCAGTACCCTTACGAGCTATAATTCACCCCTCCACTTT CASSTLTSYNSPLHF
TRBJ1-5 . TRBV6-6 . TGTGCCAGCAGGTTTAATAGCAATCAGCCCCAGCATTTT CASRFNSNQPQHF
TRBJ1-3 . TRBV3-1/TRBV3-2 . TGTGCCAGCAGCCCCACGTGGTACGGTAGTGGAAACACCATATATTTT CASSPTWYGSGNTIYF
TRBJ1-5 . TRBV29-1 . TGCAGCGTCCTTACTCAGGGGACAAGTGGCAATCAGCCCCAGCATTTT CSVLTQGTSGNQPQHF
TRBJ1-5 . TRBV5-5 . TGTGCCAGCAGCCCCACAGGCTTAAAGCCCCAGCATTTT CASSPTGLKPQHF
TRBJ2-5 TRBD1 TRBV24-1 . TGTGCCACCAGTGATCCGGACAGGGAAGAGACCCAGTACTTC CATSDPDREETQYF
TRBJ2-5 . TRBV20-1 . TGCAGTGCTCAGAATCAAGAGACCCAGTACTTC CSAQNQETQYF
TRBJ1-1 . TRBV7-9 few TGTGCCAGCAGCTTACCGGACAGGAACACTGAAGCTTTCTTT CASSLPDRNTEAFF
TRBJ2-2 . TRBV28 . TGTGCCAGTGTCCCATCCACCGGGGAGCTGTTTTTT CASVPSTGELFF
TRBJ1-2 TRBD1 TRBV18 . TGTGCCAGCTCCGACAGGGGGGTCTATGGCTACACCTTC CASSDRGVYGYTF
TRBJ2-4 . TRBV3-1/TRBV3-2 . TGTGCCAGCAGCCAAGACGGACTCTTCCTAGCCAAAAACATTCAGTACTTC CASSQDGLFLAKNIQYF
TRBJ2-3 TRBD1 TRBV12-3/TRBV12-4 . TGTGCCAGCAGCTTTCGACAGGGCTTCCCCCCCGATTTT CASSFRQGFPPDF
TRBJ1-2 . TRBV3-1/TRBV3-2 . TGTGCCAGCAGCCCAACCCGGGGAGACCTCTATGGCTACACCTTC CASSPTRGDLYGYTF
TRBJ1-6 . TRBV2 . TGTGCCAGCAGTGTGGGAGGGCGTAATTCACCCCTCCACTTT CASSVGGRNSPLHF
TRBJ1-5 TRBD1 TRBV7-8 . TGTGCCAGCAGCCGGACAGGGATAGGTCAGCCCCAGCATTTT CASSRTGIGQPQHF
TRBJ2-1 . TRBV6-5 once TGTGCCAGCAGTTTTCGCCAGGGGAGAGATGAGCAGTTCTTC CASSFRQGRDEQFF
TRBJ2-1 . TRBV18 . TGTGCCAGCTCACCACTAGAGGCGCAGTTCTTC CASSPLEAQFF
TRBJ2-2 . TRBV19 once TGTGCCAGTAGCCTCCCTCAGACAGCGACCGGGGAGCTGTTTTTT CASSLPQTATGELFF
TRBJ2-2 TRBD2 TRBV4-1 once TGCGCCAGCAGCCAAGTGAGCGGGGCGGGCGGGGAGCTGTTTTTT CASSQVSGAGGELFF
TRBJ2-3 . TRBV7-8 . TGTGCCAGCAGCTTACTAAAAGGGGGAAGCAGTTACACAGATACGCAGTATTTT CASSLLKGGSSYTDTQYF
TRBJ2-1 TRBD1 TRBV2 . TGTGCCAGCAGTCGGACAGGGCTGAGGGTCAATGAGCAGTTCTTC CASSRTGLRVNEQFF
TRBJ1-2 . TRBV6-1 . TGTGCCAGCAGTGAAGGTGAGGGAAAGGGCTACACCTTC CASSEGEGKGYTF
TRBJ2-7 TRBD2 TRBV2 . TGTGCCAGCAGATCTCGACTAGCGGGGGCCTACGAGCAGTACTTC CASRSRLAGAYEQYF
TRBJ2-6 . TRBV19 once TGTGCCAGCACGGAGGGGGCGCTCGGGGCCAACGTCCTGACTTTC CASTEGALGANVLTF
TRBJ2-1 . TRBV6-1 . TGTGCCAGCAGTGATGTTCGGCAGGGGATAAATGAGCAGTTCTTC CASSDVRQGINEQFF
TRBJ1-5 . TRBV24-1 . TGTGCCACCAGTGACATTGAGAGCAATCAGCCCCAGCATTTT CATSDIESNQPQHF
TRBJ1-5 . TRBV19 . TGTGCCAGTAGTATAGGGCGGTCCCTTTGGCCCCAGCATTTT CASSIGRSLWPQHF
TRBJ2-6 TRBD1 TRBV6-1 . TGTGCCAGCAGTGAAATTCTTGGACAGGGGACTGGGGCCAACGTCCTGACTTTC CASSEILGQGTGANVLTF
TRBJ1-2 . TRBV3-1/TRBV3-2 once TGTGCCAGCAGCCAAGAATCACGGGGCTACACCTTC CASSQESRGYTF
TRBJ1-1 TRBD1 TRBV27 once TGTGCCAGCAGGACAGGGATTAACACTGAAGCTTTCTTT CASRTGINTEAFF
TRBJ2-1 . TRBV19 . TGTGCCAGTAAGGCGGGACAGTTTTACAATGAGCAGTTCTTC CASKAGQFYNEQFF
TRBJ2-7 TRBD2 TRBV5-1 . TGCGCCAGCAGCTTGACTAGCGCCTACGAGCAGTACTTC CASSLTSAYEQYF
TRBJ2-3 . TRBV5-6 . TGTGCCAGCAGCTTTGGGGCTTACACAGATACGCAGTATTTT CASSFGAYTDTQYF
TRBJ2-7 . TRBV6-5 . TGTGCCAGCAGTTACGCGGCGGAGACTTCCTACGAGCAGTACTTC CASSYAAETSYEQYF
TRBJ2-7 . TRBV2 . TGTGCCAGCGTGAGATCCTACGAGCAGTACTTC CASVRSYEQYF
TRBJ2-1 . TRBV21-1 few TGTGCCAGCAGGTTAGATTCCACTGAGAGCTCCTACAATGAGCAGTTCTTC CASRLDSTESSYNEQFF
TRBJ1-6 TRBD1 TRBV6-5 . TGTGCCAGCAGTTACACTGGACAGGATAATTCACCCCTCCACTTT CASSYTGQDNSPLHF
TRBJ2-1 TRBD1 TRBV5-6 once TGTGCCAGCAGCTTGTACAGGGGGTCCTACAATGAGCAGTTCTTC CASSLYRGSYNEQFF
TRBJ1-1 TRBD1 TRBV5-6 . TGTGCCAGCAGCTTCGGACAGGCTGAAGCTTTCTTT CASSFGQAEAFF
TRBJ2-1 . TRBV11-3 . TGTGCCAGCAGCTTTCGCCAGGGTACCTACAATGAGCAGTTCTTC CASSFRQGTYNEQFF
TRBJ1-2 . TRBV27 . TGTGCCAGCAGTTTATCCTCGACGGGATTCTTCTATGGCTACACCTTC CASSLSSTGFFYGYTF
TRBJ2-1 . TRBV19 . TGTGCCAGTACAACTAGTCCCAATGAGCAGTTCTTC CASTTSPNEQFF
TRBJ2-3 TRBD1 TRBV3-1/TRBV3-2 . TGTGCCAGCAGCCACCAGGGGGCAGATACGCAGTATTTT CASSHQGADTQYF
TRBJ1-4 . TRBV12-5 . TGTGCTAGTGGTTTGCCTCGGTGGGCGGAAAAACTGTTTTTT CASGLPRWAEKLFF
TRBJ1-2 TRBD1 TRBV6-5 once TGTGCCAGCAGGGTACAGGGGGGGGCTTATGGCTACACCTTC CASRVQGGAYGYTF
TRBJ2-5 TRBD1 TRBV5-1 . TGCGCCAGCAGCTTGCCCAGGGGGTCGGGAGAGACCCAGTACTTC CASSLPRGSGETQYF
TRBJ2-3 TRBD1 TRBV9 . TGTGCCAGCAGCGTCTTACCCAGGACAGGGAGGACAGATACGCAGTATTTT CASSVLPRTGRTDTQYF
TRBJ1-1 . TRBV6-5 . TGTGCCAGCGAGACAGGACGGTTGGGCACTGAAGCTTTCTTT CASETGRLGTEAFF
TRBJ2-3 TRBD2 TRBV7-9 . TGTGCCAGCAACATAGCGGGGGCCCGGGGAGATACGCAGTATTTT CASNIAGARGDTQYF
TRBJ2-1 TRBD1 TRBV11-2 . TGTGCCAGCCGAGAGACGGGGACAGGGGGCAATGAGCAGTTCTTC CASRETGTGGNEQFF